This T cell receptor (beta chain) stems from a study of cytomegalovirus exposure and HLA in healthy donors. Findings and caveats of the study: Reports credit the classifier with highly specific, highly sensitive diagnosis of cytomegalovirus status. Information on immune exposure was restricted to one variable (CMV serostatus).

This clone was observed a handful of times. No antigen is known for it. The CDR3 sequence is 15 residues long. Germline V gene data show CDR1 as SNHLY and CDR2 as FYNNEI. V was clipped by 6 bases and J by 0 bases, with 12 bases between them. With 60 Vbeta and 13 Jbeta primers, the PCR was carried out. Assay: immunoSEQ multiplex PCR; the TCRdb copy retains only in-frame clones and omits some. The repertoire consists of 110,000 to 150,000 clones, with roughly 80% occurring once and the leading ten covering 1.5% to 2%. The chain employs TRBV2 and TRBJ2-1; weak D call: TRBD1 (5 bases). The sequencing input was PBMCs. The clonotype comes from a woman aged 40 to 50 in good health and CMV-seronegative. CDR3 in DNA: TGTGCCAGCAGCAAACAGGCGATCTCCTACAATGAGCAGTTCTTC. This sequence encodes CASSKQAISYNEQFF.